These T cell receptor beta chains were read from a single sample in a study of blood T cell repertoires in COVID-19. Data came from immunoSEQ multiplex PCR; TCRdb stores just in-frame clones and leaves some out. This sample yields fewer than 150,000 clones, of which around 88% are seen a single time; around 20% belongs to the top ten. The material sequenced was peripheral blood. Source of these receptors: a woman in her forties or fifties who had recovered from COVID-19. Both conserved end residues are part of each CDR3. The D gene is left open where the match is weak. Rows give clone size only sometimes, using once, few, many, or a class for an expanded clone.

clone_size | d_call | j_call | v_call | cdr3_nt | cdr3_aa
- | - | TRBJ2-1 | TRBV28 | TGTGCCAGCAGAAAGCGGGCCCCCTACAATGAGCAGTTCTTC | CASRKRAPYNEQFF
- | - | TRBJ2-1 | TRBV7-3 | TGTGCCAGCAGCTCACGGGCGGGTGAGCAGTTCTTC | CASSSRAGEQFF
- | TRBD2 | TRBJ2-1 | TRBV6-5 | TGTGCCAGCAGTTACGAGGGACTAGGGCCTTACAATGAGCAGTTCTTC | CASSYEGLGPYNEQFF
- | - | TRBJ2-7 | TRBV19 | TGTGCCAGTAGTGACCTTCCAGCGAGATACTCCTACGAGCAGTACTTC | CASSDLPARYSYEQYF
- | - | TRBJ2-5 | TRBV30 | TGTGCCTGGAGTGGGGGGGAAGAGACCCAGTACTTC | CAWSGGEETQYF
many | TRBD2 | TRBJ2-2 | TRBV2 | TGTGCCAGCAGAAGACTAGCCTGGGCGGCCGGGGAGCTGTTTTTT | CASRRLAWAAGELFF
- | TRBD1 | TRBJ2-7 | TRBV7-3 | TGTGCCAGCAGGTACCAACAGGGGGTCTCCTACGAGCAGTACTTC | CASRYQQGVSYEQYF
- | TRBD1 | TRBJ2-5 | TRBV7-3 | TGTGCCAGCAGCCCCGGGACAGGGTCTTCAGAGACCCAGTACTTC | CASSPGTGSSETQYF
few | - | TRBJ1-2 | TRBV12-5 | TGTGCTAGTGGCCCGGCGGACACGCGCTATGGCTACACCTTC | CASGPADTRYGYTF
- | - | TRBJ2-7 | TRBV21-1 | TGTGCCATCCCTCCGACTTACGAGCAGTACTTC | CAIPPTYEQYF
- | TRBD1 | TRBJ2-3 | TRBV6-5 | TGTGCCAGCAGATACAGGGGGCGAAGCACAGATACGCAGTATTTT | CASRYRGRSTDTQYF
- | TRBD1 | TRBJ2-2 | TRBV5-8 | TGTGCCAGCAGCTTGCTCCCCGGGACAGGCTTTGCCGGGGAGCTGTTTTTT | CASSLLPGTGFAGELFF
- | TRBD1 | TRBJ1-1 | TRBV5-1 | TGCGCCAGCAGCTTAACTATACGGACAGGGGGCACTGAAGCTTTCTTT | CASSLTIRTGGTEAFF
- | TRBD1 | TRBJ1-2 | TRBV7-8 | TGTGCCAGCAGCGTACCGGACAGGGAACCAGTGGATGGCTACACCTTC | CASSVPDREPVDGYTF
- | - | TRBJ1-2 | TRBV7-2 | TGTGCCAGCAGCTTCAGGGGAACGGTGTACGGAGGAGGTGGCTACACCTTC | CASSFRGTVYGGGGYTF
once | - | TRBJ2-3 | TRBV5-1 | TGCGCCAGCAGCTTGATAGGGAGACTCACAGATACGCAGTATTTT | CASSLIGRLTDTQYF
- | TRBD2 | TRBJ2-1 | TRBV5-1 | TGCGCCAGCGATAGGGTGGGGGGGAACAATGAGCAGTTCTTC | CASDRVGGNNEQFF
few | - | TRBJ2-7 | TRBV6-2/TRBV6-3 | TGTGCCAGCAGTTACTCGACGGGGGAGCAGTACTTC | CASSYSTGEQYF